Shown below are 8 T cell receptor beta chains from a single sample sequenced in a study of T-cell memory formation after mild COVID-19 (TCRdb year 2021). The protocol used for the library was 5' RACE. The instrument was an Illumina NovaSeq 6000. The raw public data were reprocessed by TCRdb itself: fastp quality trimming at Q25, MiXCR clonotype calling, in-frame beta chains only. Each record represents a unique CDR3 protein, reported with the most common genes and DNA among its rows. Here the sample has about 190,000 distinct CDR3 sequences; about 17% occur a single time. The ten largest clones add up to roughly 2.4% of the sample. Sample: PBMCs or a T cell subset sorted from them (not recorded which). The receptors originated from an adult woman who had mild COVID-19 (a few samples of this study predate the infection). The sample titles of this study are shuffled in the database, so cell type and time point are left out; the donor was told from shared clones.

For the CDR3, the DNA is TGTGCCAGCAGGAGACAGGGGGAAGGGAATGGCTACACCTTC. Residues: CASRRQGEGNGYTF. The rearrangement joins TRBV12-3 or TRBV12-4 to TRBJ1-2, with 9 positions matching TRBD1. This CDR3 region has 14 residues. With V trimmed by 6 bases and J by 6 bases, 8 bases remained unmatched.

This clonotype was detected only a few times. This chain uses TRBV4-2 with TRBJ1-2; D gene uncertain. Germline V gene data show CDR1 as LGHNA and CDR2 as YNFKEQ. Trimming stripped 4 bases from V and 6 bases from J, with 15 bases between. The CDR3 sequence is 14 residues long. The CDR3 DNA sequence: TGTGCCAGCAGCCCGACCCGCGGTAGTAATGGCTACACCTTC. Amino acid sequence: CASSPTRGSNGYTF.

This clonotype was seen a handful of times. The CDR3 is CASSVGTVYTGELFF. For the CDR3, the DNA is TGTGCCAGCAGTGTCGGGACAGTTTACACCGGGGAGCTGTTTTTT. The V gene is TRBV12-3 or TRBV12-4, the J gene TRBJ2-2; TRBD1 agrees at 7 bases. CDR3 length: 15 amino acids. With V trimmed by 5 bases and J by 3 bases, 6 bases remained unmatched.

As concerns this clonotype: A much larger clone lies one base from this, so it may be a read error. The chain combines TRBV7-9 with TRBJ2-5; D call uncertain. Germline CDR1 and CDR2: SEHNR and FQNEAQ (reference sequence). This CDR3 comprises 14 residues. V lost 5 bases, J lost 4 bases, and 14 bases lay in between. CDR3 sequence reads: CASSLGPGRETQYF. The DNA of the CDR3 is TGTGCCAGCAGCCTCGGACCGGGCCGAGAGACCCAGTACTTC.

CDR3 nucleotide sequence: TGTGCCAGCAGTCCGCCGGGTCCGGGAGGAAACACCATATATTTT. This codes for CASSPPGPGGNTIYF. V is TRBV12-3 or TRBV12-4 and J is TRBJ1-3, with D unclear. This CDR3 is built from 15 residues. The germline V and J ends were trimmed by 5 bases and 4 bases, with 15 bases remaining between them.

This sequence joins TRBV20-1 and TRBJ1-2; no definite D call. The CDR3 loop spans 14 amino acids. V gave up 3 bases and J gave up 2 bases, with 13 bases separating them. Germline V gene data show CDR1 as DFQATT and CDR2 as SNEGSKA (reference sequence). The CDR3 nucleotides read TGCAGTGCTAGTACGTCTAGGTTGAACTATGGCTACACCTTC. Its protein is CSASTSRLNYGYTF.

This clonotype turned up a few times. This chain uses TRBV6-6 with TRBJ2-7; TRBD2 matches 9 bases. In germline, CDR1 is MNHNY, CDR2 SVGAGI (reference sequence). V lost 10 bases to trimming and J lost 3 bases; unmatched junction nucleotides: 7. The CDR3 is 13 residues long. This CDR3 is CAISAGGYYEQYF. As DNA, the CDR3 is TGTGCCATCTCAGCGGGAGGCTACTACGAGCAGTACTTC.

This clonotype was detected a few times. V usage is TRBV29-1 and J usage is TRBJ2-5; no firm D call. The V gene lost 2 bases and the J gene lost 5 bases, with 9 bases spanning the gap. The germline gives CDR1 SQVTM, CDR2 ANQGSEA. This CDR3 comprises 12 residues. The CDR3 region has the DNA TGCAGCGTTGAAAGGGTATCGGAGACCCAGTACTTC. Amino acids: CSVERVSETQYF.